Each of the 31 T cell receptor beta chains below was sequenced from the same sample in a study of blood T cell repertoires in COVID-19. Sequencing used immunoSEQ multiplex PCR; TCRdb keeps in-frame clones, though not all of them. The table shows approximately 150,000 clones, with around 81% occurring only once. The sample comprised peripheral blood. Source of these receptors: a human donor in a cohort sampled during active COVID-19.

The gene calls are TRBV13 and TRBJ2-3; 9 bases fit TRBD2. The CDR3 is 17 amino acids. V was pared by 2 bases and J by 2 bases, with 8 bases of the junction left unmatched. Germline CDR1 is PRHDT and CDR2 is FYEKMQ (reference sequence). CDR3 sequence reads: CASSLTRGRDITDTQYF. The CDR3 coding sequence is TGTGCCAGCAGCTTAACCCGCGGGAGGGACATCACAGATACGCAGTATTTT.

This rearrangement joins TRBV18 to TRBJ2-3; 8 bases fit TRBD1. Germline CDR1 is KGHSH and CDR2 is LQKENI. Unmatched junction bases numbered 2, after V lost 2 bases and J lost 1 base. The CDR3 has 15 amino acids. This CDR3 reads CASSPGQGGTDTQYF. The DNA of the CDR3 is TGTGCCAGCTCACCAGGACAGGGCGGCACAGATACGCAGTATTTT.

The CDR3 spells CAIAGSSYEQYF. The CDR3 nucleotides read TGTGCCATCGCGGGAAGCTCCTACGAGCAGTACTTC. The rearrangement links TRBV10-3 to TRBJ2-7, with D possibly TRBD2 on 6 matching bases. Trimming took off 8 bases at V and 0 bases at J, with 8 bases between the two ends. Germline V gene sequence: CDR1 ENHRY, CDR2 SYGVKD. The CDR3 sequence is 12 residues long.

This clone was observed a few times. The rearrangement uses TRBV5-4 and TRBJ2-1; 11 bases align to TRBD2. Germline V gene data show CDR1 as SGHNT and CDR2 as YYREEE (reference sequence). J gave up 5 bases and V 4 bases, and 5 bases lay outside the gene matches. The CDR3 totals 15 residues. The CDR3 nucleotides are TGTGCCAGCAGCCGCGGGACTAGCGGAGACAATGAGCAGTTCTTC. This translates into CASSRGTSGDNEQFF. Full variable domain (remainder filled in from reference TRBV5-4 and TRBJ2-1): ETGVTQSPTHLIKTRGQQVTLRCSSQSGHNTVSWYQQALGQGPQFIFQYYREEENGRGNFPPRFSGLQFPNYSSELNVNALELDDSALYLCASSRGTSGDNEQFFGPGTRLTVL.

This chain uses TRBV9 with TRBJ2-1; unclear D gene. Per germline, CDR1 SGDLS and CDR2 YYNGEE. This CDR3 spans 16 amino acids. V lost 3 bases, J lost 0 bases, and 13 bases lay in between. CDR3 coding DNA: TGTGCCAGCAGCGCCCTCACAGAGAGCTCCTACAATGAGCAGTTCTTC. Amino acid sequence: CASSALTESSYNEQFF.

The V gene is TRBV29-1, the J gene TRBJ2-1; 8 bases are a match to TRBD1. The CDR3 covers 13 residues. With V trimmed by 7 bases and J by 6 bases, 8 bases remained unmatched. CDR1 and CDR2 from the germline V gene are SQVTM and ANQGSEA. CDR3 region: CSAKGTGGNEQFF. The CDR3 DNA sequence: TGCAGCGCGAAAGGGACAGGAGGCAATGAGCAGTTCTTC.

In regard to this clone: An end of the junction does not agree with germline; a read error may underlie this. The V gene is TRBV7-7, the J gene TRBJ2-5; TRBD1 is a possible D gene (6 bases). CDR1 is SSHAT and CDR2 is FNYEAQ in the germline V gene (reference sequence). The CDR3 sequence is 14 residues long. The CDR3 DNA reads TGTGCTAGCAGCTCTCTAGGGGGACAAGAGACCCAGTACTTC. The encoded protein is CASSSLGGQETQYF.

This clone was counted a single time. The chain has TRBV7-9 and TRBJ2-7, with 9 bases aligning to TRBD1. Germline V gene sequence: CDR1 SEHNR, CDR2 FQNEAQ (reference sequence). The CDR3 totals 14 residues. V was clipped by 5 bases and J by 3 bases; unmatched bases: 5. The CDR3 DNA is TGTGCCAGCAGCCCGGGGACAGGGCTCTACGAGCAGTACTTC. Translated: CASSPGTGLYEQYF.

The chain carries TRBV7-8 and TRBJ2-1; a weak D match, TRBD2 (6 bases). V lost 5 bases and J lost 8, with 10 bases in between. In germline, CDR1 is SGHVS, CDR2 FQNEAQ. This CDR3 is built from 12 residues. CDR3 region: CASSPGLYEQFF. In DNA form, the CDR3 reads TGTGCCAGCAGCCCGGGACTCTATGAGCAGTTCTTC.

The V and J genes are TRBV4-1 and TRBJ2-6; 9 bases map to TRBD1. The CDR3 length is 18 residues. V gave up 1 base and J gave up 1 base; unmatched junction bases: 5. Germline CDR1 MGHRA, CDR2 YSYEKL. This CDR3 reads CASSQAGQGVSGANVLTF. Written as DNA, the CDR3 is TGCGCCAGCAGCCAAGCGGGACAGGGAGTGTCTGGGGCCAACGTCCTGACTTTC.

This chain joins TRBV19 and TRBJ2-1; 7 bases line up with TRBD1. CDR1 and CDR2 (germline): LNHDA, SQIVND (reference sequence). Trimming removed 5 bases from V and 8 bases from J; junction bases left unmatched: 9. The CDR3 totals 14 residues. The CDR3 reads CASSFQTGIYEQFF. The CDR3 DNA is TGTGCCAGTAGTTTCCAGACAGGGATCTATGAGCAGTTCTTC.

This clone was recorded once. The rearrangement uses TRBV15 and TRBJ2-2; the D gene is possibly TRBD2 (6 bases). This CDR3 has 15 amino acids. From germline, CDR1 is LNHNV and CDR2 YYDKDF (reference sequence). The V gene lost 4 bases and the J gene lost 0 bases, with 9 bases spanning the gap. CDR3 bases: TGTGCCACCAGCATGGGGGGAACGAACACCGGGGAGCTGTTTTTT. It codes for CATSMGGTNTGELFF.

The chain has TRBV5-5 and TRBJ2-7; D might be TRBD2 (6 bases). The CDR3 spans 15 residues. V lost 4 bases and J lost 0, with 14 bases in between. CDR1 SGHKS and CDR2 YYEKEE come from the germline V gene (reference sequence). CDR3 in amino acids: CASSTRDFSSYEQYF. The CDR3 DNA sequence: TGTGCCAGCAGCACCCGGGACTTCAGCTCCTACGAGCAGTACTTC. The full variable domain, rest sourced from reference TRBV5-5 and TRBJ2-7, is DAGVTQSPTHLIKTRGQQVTLRCSPISGHKSVSWYQQVLGQGPQFIFQYYEKEERGRGNFPDRFSARQFPNYSSELNVNALLLGDSALYLCASSTRDFSSYEQYFGPGTRLTVT.

This chain links TRBV29-1 with TRBJ2-1; 9 bases map to TRBD2. Germline CDR1 reads SQVTM; CDR2 reads ANQGSEA. The ends lost 1 base at V and 1 base at J; junction bases unmatched: 2. The CDR3 loop spans 15 amino acids. CDR3 loop: CSVEGAGGSYNEQFF. In DNA, the CDR3 is TGCAGCGTTGAAGGTGCGGGGGGGTCCTACAATGAGCAGTTCTTC.

The chain recombines TRBV7-8 with TRBJ1-2; possibly TRBD1 for D (6 bases). This CDR3 has 14 residues. Looked up from germline, CDR1 is SGHVS and CDR2 is FQNEAQ. Trimming took off 1 base at V and 4 bases at J, with 10 bases between the two ends. The CDR3 DNA reads TGTGCCAGCAGCTTAGTGGGGACAACCTATGGCTACACCTTC. Its translation: CASSLVGTTYGYTF.

This sequence joins TRBV9 and TRBJ2-2; TRBD1 might be the D (5 bases). The CDR3 has 15 amino acids. V lost 0 bases to trimming and J lost 2 bases, with 8 bases between them. CDR1 is SGDLS, CDR2 YYNGEE, per germline. CDR3 in amino acids: CASSVEGKNTGELFF. CDR3 sequence (DNA): TGTGCCAGCAGCGTAGAGGGGAAAAACACCGGGGAGCTGTTTTTT.

J is TRBJ2-5 and V is TRBV2; D is perhaps TRBD1 (6 bases). The CDR3 length is 14 residues. V was shortened by 10 bases and J by 4 bases, with 19 bases between the two germline ends. CDR1 SNHLY and CDR2 FYNNEI come from the germline V gene. As DNA, the CDR3 is TGTGCCACAGCAGAGGGGGTAAATGCAGAGACCCAGTACTTC. Encoded protein: CATAEGVNAETQYF.

The J gene is TRBJ1-5, the V gene TRBV5-6; the D gene is possibly TRBD1 (6 bases). Germline values: CDR1 SGHDT, CDR2 YYEEEE. The CDR3 is 17 amino acids. Trimming removed 4 bases at V and 7 bases at J, with 24 bases between. Here the CDR3 DNA reads TGTGCCAGCAGCCCCCACGAGGGGGTTCTATTCGGGCAGCCCCAGCATTTT. Protein product: CASSPHEGVLFGQPQHF.

V is TRBV9 and J is TRBJ1-1, with 9 bases matching TRBD1. The V and J ends lost 3 bases and 1 base, in that order; junction bases with no gene match: 1. Per the germline V gene, CDR1 is SGDLS and CDR2 is YYNGEE. The CDR3 runs 14 residues. The CDR3 spells CASSAQGANTEAFF. DNA of the CDR3: TGTGCCAGCAGCGCACAGGGGGCGAACACTGAAGCTTTCTTT.

In its sample, this clone was seen once. The rearrangement joins TRBV28 to TRBJ1-3; 8 positions agree with TRBD1. The CDR3 length is 15 residues. CDR1 MDHEN and CDR2 SYDVKM come from the germline V gene. Trimming took 4 bases from V and 9 from J; bases not matched to a gene: 11. In DNA, the CDR3 is TGTGCCAGCAGTTCCAGGACAGGGCCTATTTCCACCATATATTTT. Protein sequence: CASSSRTGPISTIYF.

CDR3 in DNA: TGTGCCTGGAGGACTAGAGGACGCGAGCAGTACTTC. It encodes CAWRTRGREQYF. The chain has TRBV30 and TRBJ2-7, with D possibly TRBD2 on 6 matching bases. CDR1 is GTSNPN and CDR2 is SVGIG in the germline V gene (reference sequence). The CDR3 length is 12 residues. The ends were cut back, 3 bases at V and 6 bases at J, with 12 bases in the middle. Based on the CDR3 plus reference TRBV30 and TRBJ2-7, the full variable domain is SQTIHQWPATLVQPVGSPLSLECTVEGTSNPNLYWYRQAAGRGLQLLFYSVGIGQISSEVPQNLSASRPQDRQFILSSKKLLLSDSGFYLCAWRTRGREQYFGPGTRLTVT.

The chain joins TRBV19 to TRBJ2-7; D is undetermined. CDR3 length: 14 residues. Germline values: CDR1 LNHDA, CDR2 SQIVND (reference sequence). Trimming left V 1 base short and J 5 bases short, with 12 bases between. In DNA, the CDR3 is TGTGCCAGTAGTATAGCGGGTCTCCGGGACGAGCAGTACTTC. Translating gives CASSIAGLRDEQYF.

This clone has more than one count but fewer than ten. The chain joins TRBV2 to TRBJ2-2; TRBD1 is a possible D gene (5 bases). The CDR3 is made up of 15 amino acids. Trimming took 6 bases from V and 5 from J, leaving 16 bases between them. CDR1 and CDR2 from the germline V gene are SNHLY and FYNNEI. CDR3 nucleotides: TGTGCCAGCAGGCCAGGGATCTTGGGAACCGGGGAGCTGTTTTTT. Amino acid sequence: CASRPGILGTGELFF.

The chain combines TRBV5-6 with TRBJ2-2; 7 positions match TRBD1. Germline assignment: CDR1 SGHDT and CDR2 YYEEEE. V lost 0 bases to trimming and J lost 4 bases; unmatched junction nucleotides: 9. The CDR3 runs to 17 residues. This CDR3 is CASSLEGRAGGTGELFF. CDR3 bases: TGTGCCAGCAGCTTGGAGGGCAGGGCAGGGGGCACCGGGGAGCTGTTTTTT.

This sequence joins TRBV28 and TRBJ1-3; 7 nucleotides agree with TRBD1. The CDR3 is made up of 15 amino acids. V was pared by 5 bases and J by 3 bases, with 7 bases of the junction left unmatched. Germline V lookup: CDR1 MDHEN, CDR2 SYDVKM. CDR3 sequence reads: CASSGLTGNGNTIYF. CDR3 DNA: TGTGCCAGCAGTGGACTGACAGGGAATGGAAACACCATATATTTT.

J is TRBJ2-2 and V is TRBV10-1; the match to TRBD1 covers 8 bases. Germline V gene sequence: CDR1 WNHNN, CDR2 SYGVQD (reference sequence). J lost 0 bases, V lost 7 bases, and 7 bases had no gene match. The CDR3 loop spans 16 amino acids. The CDR3 sequence: CASTNRTGTNTGELFF. In DNA, the CDR3 is TGCGCCAGCACCAACAGGACAGGGACGAACACCGGGGAGCTGTTTTTT.

In this sample, this clone turned up a few times. CDR3 bases: TGTGCCAGAAGGGGAGGGACCTCCTATGGCTACACCTTC. Encoded protein: CARRGGTSYGYTF. The gene calls are TRBV2 and TRBJ1-2; possibly TRBD1 for D (5 bases). From germline, CDR1 is SNHLY and CDR2 FYNNEI. The CDR3 length is 13 residues. V lost 9 bases to trimming and J lost 4 bases, with 15 bases between them.

The chain joins TRBV12-3 or TRBV12-4 to TRBJ1-2, with D perhaps TRBD1 (5 bases). CDR3 length: 13 amino acids. The V gene lost 3 bases and the J gene lost 4 bases, with 9 bases spanning the gap. CDR3 sequence: CASSLGRGYGYTF. The CDR3 DNA reads as TGTGCCAGCAGTTTGGGGAGGGGCTATGGCTACACCTTC.

The chain recombines TRBV7-9 with TRBJ2-1, with D possibly matching TRBD2 (7 bases). There are 15 residues in the CDR3. The germline V gene encodes CDR1 SEHNR and CDR2 FQNEAQ (reference sequence). Trimming removed 4 bases from V and 3 bases from J, with 13 bases in between. The DNA for the CDR3 is TGTGCCAGCAGCTGGGTGAGGGGGGGCTACAATGAGCAGTTCTTC. It codes for CASSWVRGGYNEQFF.

Here the CDR3 DNA reads TGTGCCAGCAGTTTTTCTAAGTCGTGGCGGGAGAGAATCCAAGAGACCCAGTACTTC. Translated, it gives CASSFSKSWRERIQETQYF. The rearrangement uses TRBV28 and TRBJ2-5; TRBD2 agrees at 7 bases. CDR1 and CDR2 from the germline V gene are MDHEN and SYDVKM. V was pared by 3 bases and J by 1 base, with 17 bases of the junction left unmatched. This CDR3 has 19 residues.

This clone showed up many times. V is TRBV6-5 and J is TRBJ2-7; TRBD2 agrees at 11 bases. Germline V gene data show CDR1 as MNHEY and CDR2 as SVGAGI. Trimming removed 7 bases from V and 3 bases from J; junction bases left unmatched: 8. The CDR3 is 15 amino acids. CDR3 sequence: CASNVLAGEFYEQYF. The CDR3 DNA is TGTGCCAGCAACGTACTAGCGGGGGAATTCTACGAGCAGTACTTC.